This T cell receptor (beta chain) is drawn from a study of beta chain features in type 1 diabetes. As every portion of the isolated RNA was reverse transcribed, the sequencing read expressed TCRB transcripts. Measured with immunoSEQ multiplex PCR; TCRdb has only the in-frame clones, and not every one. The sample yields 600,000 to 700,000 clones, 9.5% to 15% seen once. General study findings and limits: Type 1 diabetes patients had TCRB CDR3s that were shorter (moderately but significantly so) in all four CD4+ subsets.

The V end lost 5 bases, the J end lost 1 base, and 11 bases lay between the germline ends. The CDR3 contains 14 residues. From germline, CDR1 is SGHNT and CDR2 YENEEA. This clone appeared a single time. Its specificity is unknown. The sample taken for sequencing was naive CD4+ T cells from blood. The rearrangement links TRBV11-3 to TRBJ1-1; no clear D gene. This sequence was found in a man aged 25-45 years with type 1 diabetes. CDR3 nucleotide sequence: TGTGCCAGCAGCGAACAAACCAGGAACACTGAAGCTTTCTTT. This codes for CASSEQTRNTEAFF.